This T cell receptor (beta chain) was recorded in a study of T cell repertoires in ileal Crohn's disease. Study-wide context: About half of patients got postoperative therapy: around 10 thiopurines, around 20 anti-TNF.

Time point noted: neoterminal ileum biopsy at postoperative endoscopy, about 6 months after surgery. CDR3 length: 14 residues. The germline CDR1 and CDR2 sequences are SNHLY and FYNNEI. With 6 bases clipped from V and 1 base from J, the junction kept 3 bases outside the gene matches. TCRdb's copy holds only in-frame clones and misses some; the assay was immunoSEQ multiplex PCR. The sample includes 13,000 or so clones, around 80% of them seen just once. The receptor comes from an adult with Crohn's disease. This chain connects TRBV2 to TRBJ2-3; TRBD2 matches 8 bases. Sequencing was done on a sample of ileal tissue. The CDR3 protein is CASSKTSGTDTQYF. The DNA of the CDR3 is TGTGCCAGCAGCAAGACTAGCGGCACAGATACGCAGTATTTT. Looking up the rest from reference TRBV2 and TRBJ2-3 gives the full variable domain: EPEVTQTPSHQVTQMGQEVILRCVPISNHLYFYWYRQILGQKVEFLVSFYNNEISEKSEIFDDQFSVERPDGSNFTLKIRSTKLEDSAMYFCASSKTSGTDTQYFGPGTRLTVL.